These T cell receptor beta chains were read from a single sample in a study of beta chain features in type 1 diabetes. Using immunoSEQ multiplex PCR, the repertoire was profiled, and TCRdb retains in-frame clones only, with some absent. The table records about 160,000 clones, approximately 9% of them present only once. The sequencing input was central memory CD4+ T cells from blood. These receptors were obtained from a woman aged 18 to 35 in good health. CDR3s leave out the opening cysteine and the closing phenylalanine or tryptophan.

v_call	cdr3_aa
TRBV6-1	ASRSAGGAKETQY
TRBV25-1	ASSEISLTGELF
TRBV7-2	ASSLGLAGDTQY
TRBV6-5	ASSYSWANTEAF
TRBV10-1	ASRTLPGTTRYYEQY
TRBV7-9	ASSTTSASTDTQY
TRBV7-3	ASSGGSTDTQY
TRBV5-6	ASSPRTGLASTDTQY
TRBV18	ASSPPANIYEQY
TRBV2	ASASDRNSYEQY
TRBV20-1	SGIPYNEQF
TRBV5-6	ASSYRGFNEKLF
TRBV5-1	ASSFDRYSYEQY
TRBV5-1	ASSWRPDRRNTEAF
TRBV5-1	ASSPGTGGTDTQY
TRBV7-2	ASSADRVEQF
TRBV18	ASSPRPGELF
TRBV5-1	ASSSPGGSDEQY
TRBV5-1	ASSPVGDRGNSPLH
TRBV28	ASSAGQGANEQY
TRBV7-9	ASSQTGDEQY
TRBV5-1	ASSSQGNEQY
TRBV18	ASSRPGARADEQY
TRBV18	ASSPGSPDTQY
TRBV18	ASSLRGQETQY
TRBV7-2	ASSGQGADYGYT
TRBV5-4	ASSQLQREPEQY
TRBV29-1	SAGGGSEGGYT
TRBV9	ASSPGGSPLH
TRBV9	ASSSRSDRRGRTDTQY
TRBV5-5	ASSYSGTGFYEQY
TRBV19	ASSISLRTSGFNEQF
TRBV6-5	ASSQGLAGRSEQF
TRBV9	ASSAWGGLQETQY
TRBV18	ASSPPQGKGEQF
TRBV9	ASSIRTGVETQY
TRBV5-1	ASSVLAPNTGELF
TRBV11-2	ASSPEGDEQY
TRBV5-1	ASSTLDAGLDEQY
TRBV7-9	ASSFVRGDEKLF
TRBV25-1	ASSELTSAGELF
TRBV7-9	ASSLGSGQETQY
TRBV5-1	ASSYGGATTNEKLF
TRBV11-3	ASSTGNEKLF
TRBV2	ASSEGSDRPPLGEQY
TRBV9	ASSDGTGGRSPLH
TRBV15	ATSRDRGYQETQY
TRBV2	ASREASQETQY
TRBV5-5	ASSLDGENTEAF
TRBV5-1	ASSLDRVETQY
TRBV9	ASSDPGTRTGELF
TRBV2	ASSSRLGETQY
TRBV30	AWTSGSFHEQY
TRBV5-1	ASSGDTQETQY
TRBV7-2	ASSSAGQGNTYEQY